These 29 T cell receptor beta chains share one sample of origin, sequenced in a study of beta chain features in type 1 diabetes (dated by TCRdb to between 2017 and 2018). Libraries were constructed by the immunoSEQ multiplex PCR assay. The High Capacity cDNA Reverse Transcription Kit was used to reverse transcribe all of the isolated RNA, meaning that expressed TCRB transcripts were what got sequenced. TCRdb retrieved this table from immuneACCESS and kept in-frame rearrangements only. Not all clones are present; in checked studies, unresolved V genes account for under half, and no reason is known for the remainder. The sample table shows 200,000 to 300,000 clones, and 27% are seen once. The top ten constitute approximately 4% of the sample. Sequencing used central memory CD4+ T cells from blood. The receptors shown here come from a man under 40 in good health.

This chain connects TRBV7-9 to TRBJ2-1, with 8 nucleotides matching TRBD1. V shed 7 bases and J 9 bases; nucleotides not matched to a gene: 11. This CDR3 spans 14 amino acids. Germline values: CDR1 SEHNR, CDR2 FQNEAQ (reference sequence). Here the CDR3 DNA reads TGTGCCAGCACCCCGGGACAGGCTTTGGGTGAGCAGTTCTTC. This codes for CASTPGQALGEQFF.

The chain's CDR3 is CASSRDRSYNEQFF. In DNA form, the CDR3 reads TGTGCCAGCAGTCGAGACCGCTCCTACAATGAGCAGTTCTTC. The chain couples TRBV6-5 to TRBJ2-1; D gene ambiguous. Germline assignment: CDR1 MNHEY and CDR2 SVGAGI. Trimming removed 5 bases from V and 0 bases from J, with 8 bases in between. The CDR3 runs to 14 residues.

The chain uses TRBV9 and TRBJ2-2; 8 bases agree with TRBD1. CDR1 and CDR2 from the germline V gene are SGDLS and YYNGEE. The CDR3 spans 14 residues. Trimming at V came to 5 bases and at J to 0 bases, leaving 0 bases not matched to a gene. The CDR3 nucleotides read TGTGCCAGCAGGGGACAGGCGAACACCGGGGAGCTGTTTTTT. Translation gives CASRGQANTGELFF.

The V and J genes are TRBV7-6 and TRBJ2-1; D is possibly TRBD1 (6 bases). Deletions cut 5 bases from V and 0 bases from J, with 14 bases between. CDR1 is SGHVS, CDR2 FNYEAQ, per germline. This CDR3 spans 16 amino acids. In nucleotides, the CDR3 is TGTGCCAGCAGCGCAGGGGTTGATAGCTCCTACAATGAGCAGTTCTTC. Protein sequence: CASSAGVDSSYNEQFF.

V is TRBV7-9 and J is TRBJ2-3; D remains unclear. Germline V gene data show CDR1 as SEHNR and CDR2 as FQNEAQ (reference sequence). V gave up 1 base and J gave up 4 bases, with 12 bases separating them. This CDR3 region has 15 residues. CDR3 loop: CASSLELSGPDTQYF. DNA for the CDR3: TGTGCCAGCAGCTTAGAGCTCTCTGGGCCAGATACGCAGTATTTT.

This chain links TRBV10-3 with TRBJ2-1; 7 nucleotides align to TRBD1. CDR1 and CDR2 from the germline V gene are ENHRY and SYGVKD. V was clipped by 10 bases and J by 5 bases; unmatched bases: 5. CDR3 length: 12 amino acids. In nucleotides, the CDR3 is TGTGCCAACAGAGACAGGGACAATGAGCAGTTCTTC. It specifies CANRDRDNEQFF.

This clone was observed a few times. Other DNA sequences in this sample translate to the same CDR3. The chain has TRBV15 and TRBJ2-5; possible D gene TRBD2, 5 bases. The germline gives CDR1 LNHNV, CDR2 YYDKDF (reference sequence). V was pared by 0 bases and J by 3 bases, with 8 bases between. The CDR3 sequence is 14 residues long. CDR3 sequence (DNA): TGTGCCACCAGCAGAGATCACGGGGAAGAGACCCAGTACTTC. It codes for CATSRDHGEETQYF.

This clone was detected only once. The gene calls are TRBV5-8 and TRBJ1-2; D is ambiguous. This CDR3 is 14 amino acids long. Trimming removed 2 bases from V and 2 bases from J, with 10 bases in between. CDR1 and CDR2 (germline): SGHTS, YDEGEE. The CDR3 here is CASSFAGPNYGYTF. In nucleotides, the CDR3 is TGTGCCAGCAGCTTTGCTGGGCCCAACTATGGCTACACCTTC.

This clone was seen a few times. The V and J genes are TRBV30 and TRBJ1-2; TRBD1 matches at 8 bases. Unmatched junction bases numbered 5, after V lost 1 base and J lost 7 bases. From germline, CDR1 is GTSNPN and CDR2 SVGIG (reference sequence). CDR3 length: 13 residues. This chain's CDR3 is CAWSAGTGVGYTF. The CDR3 region has the DNA TGTGCCTGGAGTGCCGGGACAGGTGTTGGCTACACCTTC.

There are a few counts of this clone. The chain carries TRBV28 and TRBJ2-7, with D tentatively TRBD2 (6 bases). Per the germline V gene, CDR1 is MDHEN and CDR2 is SYDVKM. CDR3 length: 15 residues. V was pared by 5 bases and J by 1 base, with 15 bases between. The CDR3 sequence: CASSGPRRGSYEQYF. CDR3 bases: TGTGCCAGCAGTGGCCCCCGGAGGGGTTCCTACGAGCAGTACTTC.

This clone was seen a few times. The chain links TRBV5-8 to TRBJ2-3; D remains unclear. This CDR3 spans 14 amino acids. CDR1 SGHTS and CDR2 YDEGEE come from the germline V gene. The V gene lost 0 bases and the J gene lost 3 bases, with 8 bases spanning the gap. The CDR3 loop reads CASSLASVTDTQYF. The CDR3, as DNA: TGTGCCAGCAGCTTGGCCAGTGTGACAGATACGCAGTATTTT.

The chain couples TRBV30 to TRBJ2-7, with 9 bases fitting TRBD2. Trimming removed 3 bases from V and 2 bases from J; junction bases left unmatched: 5. Germline V gives CDR1 GTSNPN, CDR2 SVGIG (reference sequence). The length of the CDR3 is 14 residues. The CDR3 bases are TGTGCCTGGAGCCAGCGGGGGGCACCCTACGAGCAGTACTTC. Translating it yields CAWSQRGAPYEQYF.

In its sample, this clone was seen a few times. The rearrangement links TRBV4-2 to TRBJ2-5, with D unclear. The CDR3 loop spans 15 amino acids. Germline lookup yields CDR1 LGHNA and CDR2 YNFKEQ. V shed 0 bases and J shed 4 bases, with 12 bases lying between them. The CDR3 sequence: CASSQDSRAGETQYF. The CDR3 DNA sequence: TGTGCCAGCAGCCAAGACTCAAGAGCTGGAGAGACCCAGTACTTC.

In this sample, this clone turned up a few times. The V and J genes are TRBV5-4 and TRBJ2-2, with D uncertain. Trimming took off 3 bases at V and 6 bases at J, with 6 bases between the two ends. There are 12 residues in the CDR3. CDR1 and CDR2 (germline): SGHNT, YYREEE (reference sequence). CDR3 bases: TGTGCCAGCAGCTATCAACCCGGGGAGCTGTTTTTT. Its protein product is CASSYQPGELFF.

This clone came up a few times. The sample has other DNA sequences that encode this CDR3 too. The rearrangement links TRBV9 to TRBJ2-1; TRBD2 might be the D (6 bases). Germline values: CDR1 SGDLS, CDR2 YYNGEE. CDR3 length equals 13 residues. Trimming shortened V by 0 bases and J by 7 bases, and 8 bases separated the two germline ends. The CDR3 here is CASSVGSGNEQFF. CDR3 sequence (DNA): TGTGCCAGCAGCGTAGGGAGCGGGAATGAGCAGTTCTTC.

This clone was found many times. The chain couples TRBV5-4 to TRBJ2-3, with a tentative D call TRBD2 (5 bases). CDR3 length: 13 amino acids. V shed 4 bases and J shed 6 bases, with 12 bases lying between them. Germline lookup yields CDR1 SGHNT and CDR2 YYREEE (reference sequence). DNA of the CDR3: TGTGCCAGCAGCGCCGTCCGCGGGGATACGCAGTATTTT. It is translated as CASSAVRGDTQYF.

CDR3 in amino acids: CASSDITGGADNEQFF. In DNA form, the CDR3 reads TGTGCCAGCAGTGATATAACAGGGGGCGCGGACAATGAGCAGTTCTTC. The chain joins TRBV2 to TRBJ2-1; TRBD1 aligns across 9 bases. Germline CDR1 and CDR2: SNHLY and FYNNEI. The trim removed 3 bases at V and 5 bases at J, leaving 8 bases unmatched. The CDR3 has 16 residues.

The rearrangement joins TRBV20-1 to TRBJ1-1, with D possibly TRBD1 on 6 matching bases. Trimming left V 5 bases short and J 7 bases short, with 11 bases between. Germline V CDR1 and CDR2: DFQATT, SNEGSKA (reference sequence). This CDR3 has 11 residues. The CDR3 sequence: CSASWTVEAFF. The CDR3 nucleotides read TGCAGTGCTTCCTGGACAGTTGAAGCTTTCTTT.

This clone was seen a handful of times. Possible read error: a much larger clone is one base away. The chain couples TRBV2 to TRBJ2-3; D not resolved. Trimming took off 8 bases at V and 2 bases at J, with 5 bases between the two ends. CDR3 length: 11 residues. Germline V CDR1 and CDR2: SNHLY, FYNNEI. CDR3 loop: CASGFTDTQYF. The DNA of the CDR3 is TGTGCCAGCGGCTTCACAGATACGCAGTATTTT. Looking up the rest from reference TRBV2 and TRBJ2-3 gives the full variable domain: EPEVTQTPSHQVTQMGQEVILRCVPISNHLYFYWYRQILGQKVEFLVSFYNNEISEKSEIFDDQFSVERPDGSNFTLKIRSTKLEDSAMYFCASGFTDTQYFGPGTRLTVL.

The V and J genes are TRBV7-8 and TRBJ2-2; no clear D gene. The length of the CDR3 is 16 residues. Germline lookup yields CDR1 SGHVS and CDR2 FQNEAQ. V lost 4 bases and J 0 bases, leaving 12 bases between the germline ends. CDR3 DNA: TGTGCCAGCAGCTACTCAACCGCCACGAACACCGGGGAGCTGTTTTTT. It specifies CASSYSTATNTGELFF.

This clone occurred a few times. V gene TRBV7-9 combines with J gene TRBJ2-5; 7 bases are shared with TRBD1. The CDR3 runs to 15 residues. CDR1 and CDR2 (germline): SEHNR, FQNEAQ (reference sequence). V trimming: 5 bases; J trimming: 5 bases; junction bases outside the gene matches: 11. The CDR3 is CASSIRQGRAETQYF. CDR3 DNA: TGTGCCAGCAGCATCCGACAGGGAAGGGCGGAGACCCAGTACTTC.

This rearrangement joins TRBV6-1 to TRBJ2-1; D uncertain. There are 15 residues in the CDR3. V was clipped by 10 bases and J by 3 bases, with 19 bases between them. Germline CDR1 reads MNHNS; CDR2 reads SASEGT. CDR3: CANSESVRNYNEQFF. DNA of the CDR3: TGTGCCAACTCGGAATCGGTTCGAAACTACAATGAGCAGTTCTTC.

This clone was picked up a small number of times. The chain combines TRBV29-1 with TRBJ2-2; the D is unclear. Trimming removed 3 bases from V and 2 bases from J, with 7 bases in between. The CDR3 is 13 residues long. Germline values: CDR1 SQVTM, CDR2 ANQGSEA. The DNA of the CDR3 is TGCAGCGTTGATTACTACAACACCGGGGAGCTGTTTTTT. It translates to CSVDYYNTGELFF.

The chain recombines TRBV6-1 with TRBJ1-2; D might be TRBD1 (6 bases). The germline V gene encodes CDR1 MNHNS and CDR2 SASEGT. The length of the CDR3 is 15 residues. V shed 1 base and J shed 4 bases, with 13 bases lying between them. CDR3 in DNA: TGTGCCAGCAGTGAAGGAGGGAGGACAGTCTATGGCTACACCTTC. Its translation is CASSEGGRTVYGYTF.

V usage is TRBV30 and J usage is TRBJ2-5, with D possibly TRBD2 on 5 matching bases. V shed 4 bases and J shed 7 bases, with 25 bases lying between them. The CDR3 runs 16 residues. Germline CDR1 reads GTSNPN; CDR2 reads SVGIG (reference sequence). CDR3 coding DNA: TGTGCCTGGAAGAACTCCGGGCTCCTTGGCCGGGGGACCCAGTACTTC. It specifies CAWKNSGLLGRGTQYF.

This clone was observed many times. This chain uses TRBV7-2 with TRBJ1-2; 8 bases agree with TRBD1. V dropped 3 bases and J dropped 4; count of bases not matched to a gene: 4. This CDR3 is 14 amino acids long. Per germline, CDR1 SGHTA and CDR2 FQGNSA. The CDR3 is CASSFPTGGYGYTF. The CDR3 region has the DNA TGTGCCAGCAGCTTCCCTACAGGGGGCTATGGCTACACCTTC.

The rearrangement links TRBV11-2 to TRBJ2-7, with D maybe TRBD1 (6 bases). V was pared by 5 bases and J by 8 bases, with 16 bases between. The CDR3 consists of 13 residues. CDR1 is SGHAT and CDR2 is FQNNGV in the germline V gene. The CDR3 coding sequence is TGTGCCAGCAGCCCTCAGATAACAGGGAAGCAGTACTTC. Encoded protein: CASSPQITGKQYF.

The CDR3 nucleotides read TGTGCCTGGAGCGCAGGGGGGTACAATGAGCAGTTCTTC. Translating gives CAWSAGGYNEQFF. The gene calls are TRBV30 and TRBJ2-1, with a possible D match to TRBD1 (7 bases). Germline CDR1 and CDR2: GTSNPN and SVGIG (reference sequence). The V end lost 3 bases, the J end lost 4 bases, and 10 bases lay between the germline ends. The CDR3 extends over 13 amino acids.

The chain uses TRBV30 and TRBJ2-7; possibly TRBD2 for D (5 bases). V was trimmed by 5 bases and J by 5 bases, leaving 16 bases between them. Germline CDR1 GTSNPN, CDR2 SVGIG (reference sequence). CDR3 size: 13 residues. The CDR3 nucleotides read TGTGCCTGGTCCACCGGACTGGCTGACGAGCAGTACTTC. Translated: CAWSTGLADEQYF.